The source of this T cell receptor beta chain is a study of CD8 T cells in Susac syndrome. CD8+ and CD4+ T cells circulating in blood were sequenced for TCR beta. RNA totalling roughly 0.5 to 1 ug underwent reverse transcription with random hexamers. An immunoSEQ multiplex PCR generated amplified TCR beta CDR3 products spanning 54 Vbeta and 13 Jbeta. One entry per CDR3 protein, called by TCRdb with MiXCR from the immunoSEQ multiplex PCR reads. The sample records roughly 130,000 distinct CDR3 sequences, about 94% being singletons. Sequenced sample: CD8+ T cells from PBMCs. This receptor was identified in a human donor with Susac syndrome.

The CDR3 DNA reads TGTGCCAGCAATAGCCCCAGCGGGGAGCAGTTCTTC. This codes for CASNSPSGEQFF. This chain links TRBV11-2 with TRBJ2-1, with D tentatively TRBD2 (6 bases). The CDR3 loop spans 12 amino acids. Looked up from germline, CDR1 is SGHAT and CDR2 is FQNNGV. V gave up 7 bases and J gave up 10 bases, with 14 bases separating them.